This T cell receptor (beta chain) was observed in a study of cytotoxic CD8 clonotypes in ibrutinib-treated CLL. Overall study: In all, approximately ten patients were relapsed/refractory, about 15 were treatment-naive and 17 to 18 were IGHV unmutated.

V was cut by 1 base and J by 2 bases, with 10 bases left in between. In germline, CDR1 is SGHTA, CDR2 FQGTGA. The CDR3 is made up of 15 amino acids. Study-level findings and limits: Researchers report that baseline clonality outpaced age-matched healthy donors and tracked circulating CD8+ T-cell counts. Ibrutinib response saw clonality rise, and progression saw it return toward baseline.

The sequencing depth, 1 in 200,000 to 1 in 1 million T cells, was the target. Sequenced by immunoSEQ multiplex PCR; TCRdb stores in-frame clones only, minus some. The table has about 160,000 clones, about 88% seen once. With regard to this clone: Its antigen is currently unknown.

The clonotype originates from a human donor with chronic lymphocytic leukemia. The sample here was PBMCs, taken at disease progression, from a patient treated with ibrutinib. This chain links TRBV7-3 with TRBJ2-3, with D perhaps being TRBD1 or TRBD2 (5 bases each). This CDR3 is CASSLMGEPTDTQYF. The CDR3 DNA is TGTGCCAGCAGCTTAATGGGGGAACCCACAGATACGCAGTATTTT.